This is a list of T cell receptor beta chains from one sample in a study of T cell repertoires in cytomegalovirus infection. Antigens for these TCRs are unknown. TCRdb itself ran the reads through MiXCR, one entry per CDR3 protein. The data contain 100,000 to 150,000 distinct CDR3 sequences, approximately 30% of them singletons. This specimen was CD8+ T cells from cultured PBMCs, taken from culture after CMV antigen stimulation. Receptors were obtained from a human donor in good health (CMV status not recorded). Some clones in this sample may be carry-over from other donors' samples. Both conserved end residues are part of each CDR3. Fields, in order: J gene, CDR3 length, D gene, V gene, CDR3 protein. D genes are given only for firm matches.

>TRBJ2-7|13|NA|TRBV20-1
CSARGRYSYEQYF
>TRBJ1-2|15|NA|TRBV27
CASSPPGGGFYGYTF
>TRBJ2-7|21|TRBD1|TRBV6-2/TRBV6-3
CASSYSMAVGTGPVWPYEQYF
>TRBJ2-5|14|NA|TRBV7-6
CASSSDRSQETQYF
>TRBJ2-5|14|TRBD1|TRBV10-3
CAISESTGGETQYF
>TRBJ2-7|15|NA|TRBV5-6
CASSFVHRVSYEQYF
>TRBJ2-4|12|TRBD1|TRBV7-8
CASSLPPGGQYF
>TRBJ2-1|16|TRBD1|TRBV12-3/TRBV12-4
CASSLAVGTANNEQFF
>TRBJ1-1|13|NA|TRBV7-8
CASSLITFAEAFF
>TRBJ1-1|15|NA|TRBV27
CASSSRVGMNTEAFF
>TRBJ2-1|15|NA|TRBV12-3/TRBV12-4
CASSLGTVAGDEQFF
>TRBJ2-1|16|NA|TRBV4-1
CASSQEAASSYNEQFF
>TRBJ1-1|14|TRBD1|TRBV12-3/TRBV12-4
CASSSGTGGTEAFF
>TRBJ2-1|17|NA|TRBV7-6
CVSSKGVAGTLGNEQFF
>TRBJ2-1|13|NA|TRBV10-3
CATGWQGINEQFF
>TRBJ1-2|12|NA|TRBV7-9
CASSSQQDIYTF
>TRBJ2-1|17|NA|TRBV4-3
CASSPEGPRATRNEQFF
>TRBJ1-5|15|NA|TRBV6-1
CASTPDTTPNQPQHF
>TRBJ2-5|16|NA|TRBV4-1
CASSQTPGPAGETQYF
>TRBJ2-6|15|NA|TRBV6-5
CASSYSESGANVLTF
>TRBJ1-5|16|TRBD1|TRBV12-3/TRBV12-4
CASSFSARDRNQPQHF
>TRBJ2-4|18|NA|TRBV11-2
CASSSMGGTWTGKNIQYF